This T cell receptor (beta chain) derives from a study of control samples from healthy donors and cancer patients (dated by TCRdb to the early 2020s). With regard to this clone: Its antigen is unknown. No base-level quality is on record; no much larger clone is a single base apart.

Library generation was performed with the immunoSEQ multiplex PCR assay. TCRdb re-hosts the immuneACCESS table, in-frame sequences only. Its copies lack some clones; in the studies checked, an unresolved V gene accounts for under half of them, and the cause for the rest is not known. This sample comprises about 94,000 clones, 90% of them detected only once. The leading ten clones occupy 3% to 4.5% of the sample. Sequences KGHSY (CDR1) and FQNENV (CDR2) are obtained from the germline V gene. The CDR3 runs 14 amino acids, cysteine and phenylalanine included. Only the CDR3 region is kept as DNA, spanning 42 bases read in frame from base 1. Deletion took 4 bases off V and 1 base off J, with a span of 10 bases between the germline ends.

The specimen was blood. The sequence was obtained from a woman under 30 in good health. The chain employs TRBV16 and TRBJ1-1; too little of a D gene remains to name it. The DNA is TGTGCCAGCAGCCGCAGGCAGGAGAACACTGAAGCTTTCTTT. Translation gives CASSRRQENTEAFF.